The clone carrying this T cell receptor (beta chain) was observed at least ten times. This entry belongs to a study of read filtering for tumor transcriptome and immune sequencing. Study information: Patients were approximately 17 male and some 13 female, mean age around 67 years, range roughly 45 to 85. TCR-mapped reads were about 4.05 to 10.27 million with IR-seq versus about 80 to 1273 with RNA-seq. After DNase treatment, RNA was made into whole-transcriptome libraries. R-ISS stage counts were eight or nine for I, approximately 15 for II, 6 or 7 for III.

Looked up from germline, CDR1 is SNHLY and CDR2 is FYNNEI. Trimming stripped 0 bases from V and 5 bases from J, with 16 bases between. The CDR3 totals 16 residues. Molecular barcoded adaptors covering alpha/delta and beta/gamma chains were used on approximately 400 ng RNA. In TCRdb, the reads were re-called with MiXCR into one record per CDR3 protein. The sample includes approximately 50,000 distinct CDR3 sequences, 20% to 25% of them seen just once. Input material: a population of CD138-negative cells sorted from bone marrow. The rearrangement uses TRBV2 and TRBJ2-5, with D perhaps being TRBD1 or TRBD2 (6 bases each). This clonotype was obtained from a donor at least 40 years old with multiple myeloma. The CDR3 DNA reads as TGTGCCAGCAGTGAAGCGCTGGGGGGCGCCGGGGAGACCCAGTACTTC. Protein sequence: CASSEALGGAGETQYF.